The clone carrying this T cell receptor beta chain was observed a few times. The protocol was immunoSEQ multiplex PCR, while the TCRdb copy is restricted to in-frame clones and leaves out a portion. Seen here are 70,000 to 95,000 clones, roughly 90% observed once, and the top ten hold approximately 2.6%. Germline V gene sequence: CDR1 SGHVS, CDR2 FQNEAQ. The CDR3 sequence is 14 residues long. V dropped 5 bases and J dropped 3; count of bases not matched to a gene: 5. This entry comes from a study of blood T cell repertoires in COVID-19. Overall study: Samples came from the United States, Italy and Spain, spanning acute and convalescent COVID-19. Sources were T cells, B-cell-depleted T cells, or PBMCs; the material itself was cDNA or gDNA.

The Seattle patients, enrolled during active infection, were followed longitudinally. The sequence was obtained from a man in his fifties with COVID-19, enrolled during active disease. J is TRBJ2-7 and V is TRBV7-8, with 9 positions matching TRBD1. The material sequenced was peripheral blood. The CDR3 is CASSRRTGVYEQYF. DNA for the CDR3: TGTGCCAGCAGCCGCCGGACAGGGGTCTACGAGCAGTACTTC.